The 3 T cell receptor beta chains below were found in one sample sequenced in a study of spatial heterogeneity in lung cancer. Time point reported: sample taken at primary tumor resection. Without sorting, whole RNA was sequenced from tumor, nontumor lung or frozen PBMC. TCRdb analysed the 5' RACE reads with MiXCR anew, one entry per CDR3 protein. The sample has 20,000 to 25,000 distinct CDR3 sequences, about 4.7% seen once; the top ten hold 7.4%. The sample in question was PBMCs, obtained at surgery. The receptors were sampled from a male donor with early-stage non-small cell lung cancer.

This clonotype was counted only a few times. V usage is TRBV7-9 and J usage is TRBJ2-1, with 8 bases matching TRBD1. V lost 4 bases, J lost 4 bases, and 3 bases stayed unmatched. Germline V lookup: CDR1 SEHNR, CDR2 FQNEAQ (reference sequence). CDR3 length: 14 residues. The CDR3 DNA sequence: TGTGCCAGCAGCTCTTGGACAGGGTACAATGAGCAGTTCTTC. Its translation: CASSSWTGYNEQFF.

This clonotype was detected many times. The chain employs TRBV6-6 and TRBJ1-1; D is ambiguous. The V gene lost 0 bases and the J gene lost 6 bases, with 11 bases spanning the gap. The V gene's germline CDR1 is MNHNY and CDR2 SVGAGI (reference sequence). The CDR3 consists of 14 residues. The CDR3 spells CASSYSARSAEAFF. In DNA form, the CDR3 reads TGTGCCAGCAGTTACTCGGCCCGTTCGGCTGAAGCTTTCTTT.

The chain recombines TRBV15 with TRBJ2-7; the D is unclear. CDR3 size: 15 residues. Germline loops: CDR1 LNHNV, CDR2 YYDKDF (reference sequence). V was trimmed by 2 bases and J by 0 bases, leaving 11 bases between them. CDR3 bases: TGTGCCACCAGCAGATCGCCGACGACCTCCTACGAGCAGTACTTC. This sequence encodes CATSRSPTTSYEQYF.